This T cell receptor (beta chain) derives from a study of blood T cell repertoires in COVID-19. As for the study in general: Acute and convalescent COVID-19 samples came from the United States, Italy and Spain. From T cells, B-cell-depleted T cells, or PBMCs came the material, which was cDNA or gDNA.

Germline CDR1 MNHEY, CDR2 SVGAGI. Trimming removed 6 bases at V and 2 bases at J, with 17 bases between. CDR3 length equals 15 residues. The authors' processing: Estimated nucleated cell counts came from reference gene primer amplification. Data came from immunoSEQ multiplex PCR; TCRdb stores just in-frame clones and leaves some out. Clonal size and the V and J genes are those of that table, whereas D and trimming came from the DNA. Here the sample spans 200,000 to 300,000 clones, approximately 86% being singletons. The chain has TRBV6-5 and TRBJ2-7; possible D gene TRBD1, 5 bases. Material for sequencing was peripheral blood. This receptor was taken from a man between 25 and 39 years old with active or convalescent COVID-19. The CDR3 spells CASRPNRRITYEQYF. The CDR3 nucleotides are TGTGCCAGCAGACCTAACAGGAGAATCACCTACGAGCAGTACTTC.